This entry features one T cell receptor (beta chain) sequence. PCR involved 60 Vbeta and 13 Jbeta primers. Method: immunoSEQ multiplex PCR; TCRdb's copy keeps in-frame clones and lacks some. Among fewer than 150,000 clones listed, 75% to 80% were seen once. The germline CDR1 and CDR2 sequences are MGHRA and YSYEKL. J gave up 4 bases and V 5 bases, and 6 bases lay outside the gene matches. The CDR3 length is 14 residues. The data are from a study of cytomegalovirus exposure and HLA in healthy donors. The rearrangement joins TRBV4-1 to TRBJ2-3; 7 bases are shared with TRBD1. This TCR came from a woman in her forties or fifties in good health and CMV-seronegative. Sequenced input: PBMCs. The CDR3 DNA sequence: TGCGCCAGCAGCATGCAGGGGGTTTCAGATACGCAGTATTTT. Its translation: CASSMQGVSDTQYF.